These 32 T cell receptor beta chains share one sample of origin, sequenced in a study of Ad26.COV2.S vaccination and SARS-CoV-2 variants. Data came from immunoSEQ multiplex PCR; TCRdb stores just in-frame clones and leaves some out. This table has approximately 450,000 clones, approximately 90% appearing once. Treatment defined: about 20 received Ad26.COV2.S at low or high dose, single or two shots; several received placebo; per-sample allocation not given. Following the first vaccine or placebo injection, samples were taken on day 63. The sequencing used peripheral blood, collected in a trial of Ad26.COV2.S vaccine versus placebo. These receptors were obtained from a person between 18 and 65 years old who received the Ad26.COV2.S COVID-19 vaccine or a placebo.

The chain carries TRBV6-5 and TRBJ1-1; D gene unclear. Trimming cost V 10 bases and J 2 bases, with 8 bases left between them. This CDR3 contains 11 residues. Looked up from germline, CDR1 is MNHEY and CDR2 is SVGAGI. CDR3 nucleotides: TGTGCCACCAAATACAACACTGAAGCTTTCTTT. It specifies CATKYNTEAFF.

The J gene is TRBJ2-7, the V gene TRBV27; tentatively, D is TRBD2 (5 bases). The CDR3 loop spans 15 amino acids. Germline V gene sequence: CDR1 MNHEY, CDR2 SMNVEV (reference sequence). Trimming took off 2 bases at V and 2 bases at J, with 13 bases between the two ends. This CDR3 is CASSLISGGAYEQYF. The CDR3 DNA reads TGTGCCAGCAGTTTAATAAGCGGAGGTGCCTACGAGCAGTACTTC.

This rearrangement joins TRBV6-4 to TRBJ2-7, with D maybe TRBD2 (5 bases). The germline gives CDR1 MRHNA, CDR2 SNTAGT. V gave up 7 bases and J gave up 6 bases, with 13 bases separating them. The CDR3 length is 12 residues. The CDR3 nucleotides read TGTGCCAGCATTAAACTAGAAGGCGAGCAGTACTTC. Protein sequence: CASIKLEGEQYF.

This chain connects TRBV3-1 (or the pseudogene TRBV3-2) to TRBJ2-5, with 7 bases lining up with TRBD2. Trimming at V came to 1 base and at J to 2 bases, leaving 10 bases not matched to a gene. CDR1 and CDR2 from the germline V gene are LGHDT and YNNKEL (reference sequence). This CDR3 has 17 amino acids. The DNA for the CDR3 is TGTGCCAGCAGCCAAGTTCGCGGCGGGAGCGGGCAAGAGACCCAGTACTTC. Translating it yields CASSQVRGGSGQETQYF.

The chain carries TRBV6-5 and TRBJ1-4; 8 bases fit TRBD1. The CDR3 spans 15 residues. V was pared by 2 bases and J by 6 bases, with 5 bases of the junction left unmatched. Germline CDR1 is MNHEY and CDR2 is SVGAGI. The CDR3 loop is CASSYATGEDEKLFF. DNA of the CDR3: TGTGCCAGCAGTTACGCGACAGGGGAAGATGAAAAACTGTTTTTT.

The chain recombines TRBV21-1 with TRBJ1-1. TRBV21-1 corresponds to a pseudogene. CDR3 length equals 13 residues. In DNA form, the CDR3 reads TGTGCCAGCAGCCCCGACGGGAACACTGAAGCTTTCTTT. It translates to CASSPDGNTEAFF.

A single count supports this clone. The gene calls are TRBV6-1 and TRBJ1-1; 7 nucleotides align to TRBD1. J lost 6 bases, V lost 6 bases, and 4 bases had no gene match. The V gene's germline CDR1 is MNHNS and CDR2 SASEGT. The CDR3 is made up of 12 amino acids. CDR3 in amino acids: CASSGGTAEAFF. The CDR3 coding sequence is TGTGCCAGCAGCGGAGGGACAGCTGAAGCTTTCTTT.

The chain couples TRBV28 to TRBJ2-7; D is unresolved. Trimming took 5 bases from V and 5 from J, leaving 16 bases between them. The CDR3 has 14 residues. CDR1 and CDR2 (germline): MDHEN, SYDVKM. In DNA, the CDR3 is TGTGCCAGCAGTCCCCCAGGCTCCGTGAACGAGCAGTACTTC. Translated, it gives CASSPPGSVNEQYF.

V gene TRBV6-5 combines with J gene TRBJ2-3, with TRBD1 identical over 8 bases. CDR1 and CDR2 (germline): MNHEY, SVGAGI. CDR3 size: 14 residues. V was clipped by 7 bases and J by 5 bases; unmatched bases: 8. DNA for the CDR3: TGTGCCAGCACTAAACAGGGGGTTGGAGATACGCAGTATTTT. Residues: CASTKQGVGDTQYF.

The count of this clone is one. DNA for the CDR3: TGCGCCAGCAGCTCCACCGGGACGCGTACCCATGAGCAGTTCTTC. It codes for CASSSTGTRTHEQFF. The J gene is TRBJ2-1, the V gene TRBV5-1; D may be TRBD1 or TRBD2 (5 bases each). The CDR3 runs 15 residues. The V gene's germline CDR1 is SGHRS and CDR2 YFSETQ. The ends were cut back, 3 bases at V and 8 bases at J, with 18 bases in the middle. Full variable domain (missing parts from reference TRBV5-1 and TRBJ2-1): KAGVTQTPRYLIKTRGQQVTLSCSPISGHRSVSWYQQTPGQGLQFLFEYFSETQRNKGNFPGRFSGRQFSNSRSEMNVSTLELGDSALYLCASSSTGTRTHEQFFGPGTRLTVL.

The chain carries TRBV5-1 and TRBJ2-5, with unresolved D. Germline CDR1 is SGHRS and CDR2 is YFSETQ. The CDR3 loop spans 12 amino acids. V shed 2 bases and J shed 4 bases, with 6 bases lying between them. CDR3 residues: CASSFSGETQYF. The CDR3 DNA follows: TGCGCCAGCAGCTTTTCCGGAGAGACCCAGTACTTC.

DNA for the CDR3: TGTGCCAGCAGCTCCGAGCGGGAGGGCCGAAATGAGCAGTTCTTC. Amino acids: CASSSEREGRNEQFF. The genes are TRBV11-3 and TRBJ2-1; TRBD2 matches at 10 bases. The CDR3 sequence is 15 residues long. V dropped 4 bases and J dropped 7; count of bases not matched to a gene: 7. Germline V gene lookup returns CDR1 SGHNT and CDR2 YENEEA.

The CDR3 nucleotides are TGTGCCAGTAGTGCCGGACAGGGTAGCTCCTACGAGCAGTACTTC. Its protein is CASSAGQGSSYEQYF. This sequence joins TRBV19 and TRBJ2-7; 8 nucleotides agree with TRBD1. V dropped 5 bases and J dropped 0; count of bases not matched to a gene: 6. The length of the CDR3 is 15 residues. From germline, CDR1 is LNHDA and CDR2 SQIVND (reference sequence).

The V and J genes are TRBV5-1 and TRBJ2-7; D possibly matches TRBD1 or TRBD2 (5 bases each). The CDR3 contains 13 residues. V gave up 4 bases and J gave up 2 bases, with 10 bases separating them. Germline loops: CDR1 SGHRS, CDR2 YFSETQ. Here the CDR3 reads CASSRDGAYEQYF. Written as DNA, the CDR3 is TGCGCCAGCAGCCGGGACGGAGCCTACGAGCAGTACTTC.

The CDR3 coding sequence is TGTGCCAGCACCGGCAGGGTCGCCTACGAGCAGTACTTC. Its protein is CASTGRVAYEQYF. This chain uses TRBV28 with TRBJ2-7; D may be TRBD1 (5 bases). V was cut by 7 bases and J by 2 bases, with 12 bases left in between. The CDR3 is made up of 13 amino acids. Germline lookup yields CDR1 MDHEN and CDR2 SYDVKM.

This chain joins TRBV27 and TRBJ2-3; 11 nucleotides match TRBD2. With V trimmed by 4 bases and J by 5 bases, 5 bases remained unmatched. Germline CDR1 MNHEY, CDR2 SMNVEV (reference sequence). The CDR3 runs to 15 residues. Here the CDR3 reads CASSSPGLAVDTQYF. The CDR3 nucleotides are TGTGCCAGCAGTTCACCGGGACTAGCGGTAGATACGCAGTATTTT.

This chain joins TRBV15 and TRBJ2-7, with D perhaps TRBD2 (6 bases). V dropped 3 bases and J dropped 3 bases, with 15 bases sitting between them. Germline V CDR1 and CDR2: LNHNV, YYDKDF (reference sequence). This CDR3 contains 15 residues. The CDR3 spells CATSREVGTYYEQYF. The CDR3 DNA reads as TGTGCCACCAGCAGGGAAGTTGGGACTTACTACGAGCAGTACTTC.

The chain has TRBV6-2 or TRBV6-3 and TRBJ2-1, with D uncertain. The germline V and J ends were trimmed by 4 bases and 7 bases, with 8 bases remaining between them. The CDR3 totals 12 residues. Per germline, CDR1 MNHEY and CDR2 SVGEGT. The chain's CDR3 is CASSSPLNEQFF. The CDR3 DNA reads TGTGCCAGCAGTTCACCTTTAAATGAGCAGTTCTTC.

This chain connects TRBV18 to TRBJ2-1; 12 nucleotides agree with TRBD2. V was pared by 5 bases and J by 7 bases, with 6 bases of the junction left unmatched. The CDR3 is 15 residues long. CDR1 is KGHSH, CDR2 LQKENI, per germline. The CDR3 protein is CASSATSGRENEQFF. The CDR3, as DNA: TGTGCCAGCTCAGCGACTAGCGGGAGAGAGAATGAGCAGTTCTTC. Full variable domain (remainder filled in from reference TRBV18 and TRBJ2-1): NAGVMQNPRHLVRRRGQEARLRCSPMKGHSHVYWYRQLPEEGLKFMVYLQKENIIDESGMPKERFSAEFPKEGPSILRIQQVVRGDSAAYFCASSATSGRENEQFFGPGTRLTVL.

The chain carries TRBV11-2 and TRBJ2-1; TRBD2 aligns across 7 bases. Germline V gene sequence: CDR1 SGHAT, CDR2 FQNNGV. CDR3 length: 14 amino acids. V shed 6 bases and J 6 bases; nucleotides not matched to a gene: 8. The DNA for the CDR3 is TGTGCCAGCAGTCTACTCCTAGCGGCCAATGAGCAGTTCTTC. This encodes CASSLLLAANEQFF.

The chain recombines TRBV9 with TRBJ2-3, with 8 positions matching TRBD1. Germline V gene lookup returns CDR1 SGDLS and CDR2 YYNGEE. V was pared by 3 bases and J by 0 bases, with 6 bases of the junction left unmatched. CDR3 length: 16 amino acids. CDR3 coding DNA: TGTGCCAGCAGCGAAAAAGACAGGGGAAGCACAGATACGCAGTATTTT. This sequence encodes CASSEKDRGSTDTQYF.

The chain joins TRBV11-2 to TRBJ1-2; TRBD1 is a possible D gene (5 bases). The CDR3 extends over 15 amino acids. V lost 1 base and J 3 bases, leaving 12 bases between the germline ends. Germline V gene sequence: CDR1 SGHAT, CDR2 FQNNGV. CDR3 region: CASSLGGVPHYGYTF. DNA of the CDR3: TGTGCCAGCAGCTTAGGGGGGGTCCCCCACTATGGCTACACCTTC.

V gene TRBV15 combines with J gene TRBJ1-3, with 10 bases lining up with TRBD1. The ends lost 0 bases at V and 0 bases at J; junction bases unmatched: 5. The CDR3 contains 18 residues. Germline CDR1 reads LNHNV; CDR2 reads YYDKDF (reference sequence). The CDR3 is CATSRDGTGAGSGNTIYF. The CDR3 nucleotides are TGTGCCACCAGCAGAGATGGGACAGGGGCTGGCTCTGGAAACACCATATATTTT.

The rearrangement uses TRBV6-2 or TRBV6-3 and TRBJ1-4; a weak D match, TRBD1 (6 bases). The length of the CDR3 is 18 residues. The germline V gene has CDR1 MNHEY and CDR2 SVGEGT. Trimming stripped 5 bases from V and 0 bases from J, with 19 bases between. The DNA for the CDR3 is TGTGCCAGCAGTACCCGGGGGACAAGGATGGCAACTAATGAAAAACTGTTTTTT. Protein sequence: CASSTRGTRMATNEKLFF.

This clone was seen a handful of times. This chain connects TRBV6-1 to TRBJ1-5, with 8 nucleotides matching TRBD1. V was pared by 3 bases and J by 3 bases, with 7 bases of the junction left unmatched. CDR3 size: 16 residues. Germline assignment: CDR1 MNHNS and CDR2 SASEGT. The CDR3 DNA reads as TGTGCCAGCAGTGAGTTGACAGGGGTGAACAATCAGCCCCAGCATTTT. Protein sequence: CASSELTGVNNQPQHF.

V and J are TRBV27 and TRBJ2-2; weak D call: TRBD2 (5 bases). Germline values: CDR1 MNHEY, CDR2 SMNVEV (reference sequence). The CDR3 consists of 18 residues. With 0 bases removed from V and 0 bases from J, the gap between germline ends came to 14 bases. For the CDR3, the DNA is TGTGCCAGCAGTTTATCCTTGGAGGTGGTATCGAACACCGGGGAGCTGTTTTTT. The encoded protein is CASSLSLEVVSNTGELFF.

The chain recombines TRBV27 with TRBJ2-7; 11 bases align to TRBD2. Per the germline V gene, CDR1 is MNHEY and CDR2 is SMNVEV (reference sequence). Trimming removed 5 bases from V and 9 bases from J; junction bases left unmatched: 6. This CDR3 is built from 13 residues. As DNA, the CDR3 is TGTGCCAGCAGTCTGCCGGGACTAGCGGTGCAGTACTTC. It yields the protein CASSLPGLAVQYF.

This clone was recorded only once. This chain uses TRBV28 with TRBJ2-7; 8 bases align to TRBD1. Germline V gene lookup returns CDR1 MDHEN and CDR2 SYDVKM. This CDR3 region has 15 residues. V shed 3 bases, J shed 0 bases, and the junction held 4 bases outside the gene matches. Here the CDR3 DNA reads TGTGCCAGCAGTTTCCCGGGACAGGTCTCCTACGAGCAGTACTTC. Translation gives CASSFPGQVSYEQYF.

The chain has TRBV4-1 and TRBJ2-5; 16 positions match TRBD2. Germline V gene lookup returns CDR1 MGHRA and CDR2 YSYEKL. The CDR3 runs to 17 residues. V was clipped by 4 bases and J by 1 base; unmatched bases: 3. The chain's CDR3 is CASSPGLAGGIQETQYF. The CDR3 nucleotides are TGCGCCAGCAGCCCGGGACTAGCGGGAGGGATCCAAGAGACCCAGTACTTC.

This clone was counted between two and nine times. The same CDR3 can be traced to other DNA sequences in this sample. The genes are TRBV2 and TRBJ2-7; D remains unclear. Trimming left V 6 bases short and J 3 bases short, with 3 bases between. Germline loops: CDR1 SNHLY, CDR2 FYNNEI. The CDR3 totals 10 residues. DNA for the CDR3: TGTGCCAGCAGCGGCTACGAGCAGTACTTC. The encoded protein is CASSGYEQYF.

The rearrangement links TRBV27 to TRBJ2-1; 11 positions match TRBD2. The germline V gene has CDR1 MNHEY and CDR2 SMNVEV (reference sequence). The ends lost 5 bases at V and 7 bases at J; junction bases unmatched: 7. This CDR3 has 15 amino acids. The CDR3 spells CASSTLAGGVNEQFF. The CDR3 coding sequence is TGTGCCAGCAGTACCTTAGCGGGAGGGGTTAATGAGCAGTTCTTC.

The chain uses TRBV25-1 and TRBJ1-2; D perhaps matches TRBD1 (6 bases). Trimming shortened V by 5 bases and J by 4 bases, and 14 bases separated the two germline ends. This CDR3 spans 14 amino acids. The germline CDR1 and CDR2 sequences are MGHDK and SYGVNS. CDR3 DNA: TGTGCCAGCAGTCCCCGGGGGACAAGCTATGGCTACACCTTC. This encodes CASSPRGTSYGYTF.